The present TCR beta chain was sequenced within a study of blood T cell repertoires in COVID-19. In the original workflow: Amplified reference gene primers provided the basis for estimating nucleated cell counts. The method was immunoSEQ multiplex PCR; TCRdb's version includes in-frame clones alone and lacks a portion of them. Clonal size and the V and J genes are those of that table, whereas D and trimming came from the DNA. The top ten clones hold roughly 8.5% of a sample with approximately 76,000 clones, around 85% of them seen once. The length of the CDR3 is 16 residues. CDR1 MDHEN and CDR2 SYDVKM come from the germline V gene. The V end was cut by 6 bases, the J end by 3 bases, with 18 bases between. This clone was recorded a few times.

The chain links TRBV28 to TRBJ2-4, with D possibly TRBD2 on 6 matching bases. Sequenced input: peripheral blood. The origin of this receptor is a man under 40 with acute or convalescent COVID-19. CDR3 sequence (DNA): TGTGCCAGCAGCGCTCCGGAGGGGTTCGACAAAAACATTCAGTACTTC. It encodes CASSAPEGFDKNIQYF.